Given below is one TCR beta chain in context. Naive CD8 cells comprised CD45RO-negative, CCR7-positively selected cells, excluding terminally differentiated effector memory CD45RA+ cells. The data are from a study of shared clonotypes between healthy human individuals. Only in-frame clones appear in the TCRdb table, and some are missing; sequencing was by immunoSEQ multiplex PCR. The sample yields millions of clones, over 85% seen once. V shed 6 bases, J shed 7 bases, and the junction held 14 bases outside the gene matches. This CDR3 comprises 15 residues. Germline values: CDR1 SNHLY, CDR2 FYNNEI. This clonotype was sampled from a man aged 18 to 30 in good health. V is TRBV2 and J is TRBJ2-7; TRBD1 aligns across 8 bases. Sequenced input: naive CD8+ T cells sorted from blood. This CDR3 reads CASSGARGPSLEQYF. The DNA for the CDR3 is TGTGCCAGCAGCGGGGCCAGGGGGCCCTCTTTGGAGCAGTACTTC.